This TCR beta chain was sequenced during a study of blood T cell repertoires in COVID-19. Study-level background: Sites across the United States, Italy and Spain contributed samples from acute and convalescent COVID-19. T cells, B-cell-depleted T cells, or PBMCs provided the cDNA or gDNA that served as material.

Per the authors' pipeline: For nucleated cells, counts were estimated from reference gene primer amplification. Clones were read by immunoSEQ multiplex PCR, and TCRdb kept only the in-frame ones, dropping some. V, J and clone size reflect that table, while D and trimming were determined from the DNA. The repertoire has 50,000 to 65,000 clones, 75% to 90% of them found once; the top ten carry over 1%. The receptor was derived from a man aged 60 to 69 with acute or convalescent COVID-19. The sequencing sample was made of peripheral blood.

The CDR3 reads CASGVGTYNEQFF. CDR3 in DNA: TGCGCCTCGGGGGTCGGGACCTACAATGAGCAGTTCTTC. The chain is built from TRBV4-1 and TRBJ2-1, with D possibly being TRBD2 (6 bases). CDR3 length: 13 residues. Germline V CDR1 and CDR2: MGHRA, YSYEKL. V was trimmed by 11 bases and J by 2 bases, leaving 13 bases between them.